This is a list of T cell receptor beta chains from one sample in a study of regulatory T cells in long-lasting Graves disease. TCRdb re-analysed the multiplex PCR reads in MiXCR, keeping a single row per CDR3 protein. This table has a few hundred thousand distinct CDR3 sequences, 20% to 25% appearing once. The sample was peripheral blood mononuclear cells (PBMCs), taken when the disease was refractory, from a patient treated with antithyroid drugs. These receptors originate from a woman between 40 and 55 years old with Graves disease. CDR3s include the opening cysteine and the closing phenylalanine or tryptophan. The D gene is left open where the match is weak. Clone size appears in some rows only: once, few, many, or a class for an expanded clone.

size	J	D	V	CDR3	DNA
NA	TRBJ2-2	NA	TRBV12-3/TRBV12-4	CASSFSGELVF	TGTGCCAGCAGTTTTTCCGGGGAGCTGGTTTTT
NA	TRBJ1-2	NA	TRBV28	CASSPRQPWGYTF	TGTGCCAGCAGTCCTAGACAGCCTTGGGGCTACACCTTC
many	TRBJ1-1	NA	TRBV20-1	CSASYQTLNTEAFF	TGCAGTGCTTCTTACCAGACCTTGAACACTGAAGCTTTCTTT
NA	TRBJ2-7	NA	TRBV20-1	CSAMITGYYEQYF	TGCAGTGCTATGATAACAGGATACTACGAGCAGTACTTC
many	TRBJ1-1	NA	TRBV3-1	CASSLKRGYGTEAFF	TGTGCCAGCAGCCTGAAACGGGGATATGGCACTGAAGCTTTCTTT
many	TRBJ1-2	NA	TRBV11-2	CASSLDPNNYGYTF	TGTGCCAGCAGCTTAGACCCAAATAACTATGGCTACACCTTC
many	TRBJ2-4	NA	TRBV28	CASSFGLSAVKKNIQYF	TGTGCCAGCAGTTTCGGTTTATCGGCCGTCAAGAAAAACATTCAGTACTTC
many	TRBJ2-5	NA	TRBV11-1	CASSLEVGRYQETQYF	TGTGCCAGCAGCTTAGAGGTCGGCAGGTACCAAGAGACCCAGTACTTC
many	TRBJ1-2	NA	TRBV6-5	CASSYSVVPGNYGYTF	TGTGCCAGCAGTTACTCTGTCGTCCCAGGGAACTATGGCTACACCTTC
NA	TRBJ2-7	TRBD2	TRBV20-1	CSYSGRAYEQYF	TGCAGTTATAGCGGGAGGGCCTACGAGCAGTACTTC
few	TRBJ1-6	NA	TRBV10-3	CAISESGQTNSPLHF	TGTGCCATCAGTGAGTCCGGACAGACTAATTCACCCCTCCACTTT
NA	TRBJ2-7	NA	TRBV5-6	CASSLDGHSSYEQYF	TGTGCCAGCAGCTTGGACGGACATAGCTCCTACGAGCAGTACTTC
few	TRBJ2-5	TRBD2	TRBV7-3	CASSLSGGIQETQYF	TGTGCCAGCAGCTTAAGCGGGGGAATCCAAGAGACCCAGTACTTC
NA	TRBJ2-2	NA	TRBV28	CASSLWRRRVLVGELFF	TGTGCCAGCAGTTTATGGCGCAGGAGGGTGCTTGTCGGGGAGCTGTTTTTT
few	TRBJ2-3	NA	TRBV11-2	CASSLAVDPSSTDTQYF	TGTGCCAGCAGCTTAGCGGTGGACCCGTCTAGCACAGATACGCAGTATTTT
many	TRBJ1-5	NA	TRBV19	CASSIGVGPGGGNQPQHF	TGTGCCAGTAGTATTGGTGTTGGTCCGGGGGGTGGCAATCAGCCCCAGCATTTT
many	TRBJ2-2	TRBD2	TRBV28	CASSPLAGGLGELFF	TGTGCCAGCAGTCCACTAGCGGGAGGTCTCGGGGAGCTGTTTTTT
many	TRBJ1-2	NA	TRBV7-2	CASSLAMGGGSYGYTF	TGTGCCAGCAGCTTAGCAATGGGGGGCGGCAGCTATGGCTACACCTTC
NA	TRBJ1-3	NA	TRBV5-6	CASSPTGRLSGNTIYF	TGTGCCAGCAGTCCTACGGGCAGGCTATCTGGAAACACCATATATTTT
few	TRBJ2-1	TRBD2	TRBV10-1	CASSGLAQTGGQFF	TGCGCCAGCAGTGGACTAGCACAAACCGGTGGGCAGTTCTTC
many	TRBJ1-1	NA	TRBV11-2	CASSLAGAKAEAFF	TGTGCCAGCAGCTTAGCAGGGGCTAAGGCTGAAGCTTTCTTT
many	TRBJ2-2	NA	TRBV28	CASHVGGKGGELFF	TGTGCCTCACACGTCGGCGGGAAAGGCGGGGAGCTGTTTTTT
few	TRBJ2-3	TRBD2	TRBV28	CASSLSGRADYTQYF	TGTGCCAGCAGTCTCAGCGGGAGGGCCGACTATACGCAGTATTTT
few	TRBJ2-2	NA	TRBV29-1	CSVERVPSTGELFF	TGCAGCGTTGAACGGGTCCCTAGCACCGGGGAGCTGTTTTTT
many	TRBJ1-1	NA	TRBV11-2	CASSLGRRGVDTEAFF	TGTGCCAGCAGCTTAGGACGTAGAGGAGTAGACACTGAAGCTTTCTTT
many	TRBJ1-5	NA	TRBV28	CASSAWGGEGNQPQHF	TGTGCCAGCAGTGCGTGGGGGGGGGAAGGCAATCAGCCCCAGCATTTT
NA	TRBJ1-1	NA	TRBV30	CAWQGRMNTEAFF	TGTGCCTGGCAGGGACGGATGAACACTGAAGCTTTCTTT
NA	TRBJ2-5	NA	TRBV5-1	CASSLHQETQYF	TGCGCCAGCAGCCTCCACCAAGAGACCCAGTACTTC
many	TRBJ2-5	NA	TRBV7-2	CASDRSGTQYF	TGTGCCAGCGATCGATCGGGGACCCAGTACTTC
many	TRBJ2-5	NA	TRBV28	CASTPAPRWREETQYF	TGTGCCAGCACCCCGGCCCCTCGTTGGAGGGAGGAGACCCAGTACTTC
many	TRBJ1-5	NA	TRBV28	CASSRQGFNQPQHF	TGTGCCAGCAGTCGCCAGGGGTTCAATCAGCCCCAGCATTTT
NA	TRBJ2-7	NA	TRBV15	CATSRARSEQYF	TGTGCCACCAGCAGAGCGCGGAGCGAGCAGTACTTC
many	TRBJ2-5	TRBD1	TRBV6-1	CASRSTGKGTQYF	TGTGCCAGCAGATCGACAGGGAAGGGGACCCAGTACTTC
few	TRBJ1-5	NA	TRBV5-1	CASSTGDNQPQHF	TGCGCCAGCAGCACGGGAGACAATCAGCCCCAGCATTTT
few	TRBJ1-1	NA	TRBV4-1	CASSQWQINIEAFF	TGCGCCAGCAGCCAGTGGCAGATCAACATTGAAGCTTTCTTT
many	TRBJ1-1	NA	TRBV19	CASRPGQRDTEAFF	TGTGCCAGTAGACCCGGACAGAGGGACACTGAAGCTTTCTTT
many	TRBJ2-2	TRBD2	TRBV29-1	CSVREGTGELFF	TGCAGCGTCAGGGAGGGCACCGGGGAGCTGTTTTTT
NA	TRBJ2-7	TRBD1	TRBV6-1	CASSRVQGSSSSYEQYF	TGTGCCAGCAGCCGAGTACAGGGGTCGAGCAGCTCCTACGAGCAGTACTTC
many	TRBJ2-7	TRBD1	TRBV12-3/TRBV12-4	CASQRGRISYEQYF	TGTGCCAGTCAGAGGGGGCGAATCTCCTACGAGCAGTACTTC
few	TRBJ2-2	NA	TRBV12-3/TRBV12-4	CASSFVEYTGELFF	TGTGCCAGCAGTTTTGTGGAGTACACCGGGGAGCTGTTTTTT
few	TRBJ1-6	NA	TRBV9	CASSPREPRGNSPLHF	TGTGCCAGCAGCCCCCGTGAACCGAGGGGTAATTCACCCCTCCACTTT
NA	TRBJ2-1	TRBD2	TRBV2	CAGRTSGIYNEQFF	TGTGCCGGCAGGACTAGCGGGATCTACAATGAGCAGTTCTTC